This T cell receptor (beta chain) originates from a study of a mutant IDH1 vaccine in newly diagnosed glioma (dated by TCRdb to the early 2020s). The study in broad terms: Vaccination was initiated 4-6 weeks after radiotherapy alone, or concurrently with temozolomide cycles in the chemotherapy-containing groups. Peripheral blood was drawn at six visits: V03 (baseline), V05, V07, V10, V12 and V13. Of the roughly 30 treated patients, 62.5% were male and around 40% were female, and the mean age was approximately 40 years. Visit V12 was the week-35 safety follow-up and visit V13 was the week-47 end of study. For exploratory analyses, longitudinal TCRB deep sequencing was carried out in about 26 treated patients wherever samples were available. Before enrollment, patients had received standard therapy of radiotherapy alone, temozolomide alone, or radiochemotherapy with temozolomide; most received the combination. Points the paper makes about the study in general: Pseudoprogression appeared unrelated to alterations in the top peripheral T cell clonotypes detected by TCRB sequencing. PBMC samples for TCRB deep sequencing were selected based on availability. It was noted by the authors that analyses of patient blood samples could not be reproduced owing to sample limitations. Across multiple MHC alleles, vaccine-induced immune responses were seen in just over 90% of patients.

The junction shows trimming of 3 bases on V and 7 bases on J, and the gene matches do not reach 4 bases of it. The CDR3, cysteine through phenylalanine, is 14 amino acids long. Kept here is only the CDR3 DNA, which spans 42 bases and is read in frame from base 1. The germline V gene gives CDR1 as KGHSH and CDR2 as LQKENI. The method behind the library was the immunoSEQ multiplex PCR assay. The hsTCRB Kit was used according to the manufacturer's protocol to amplify rearranged TCR beta chain sequences. Sequencing of TCRB libraries was carried out on an Illumina MiSeq. Per the original workflow: Demultiplexing, trimming and gene mapping were performed with the kit vendor's proprietary platform. TCRdb provides this immuneACCESS table in a form limited to in-frame rearrangements. Some clones are lacking; in checked studies, under half of them reflect an unresolved V gene, and why the rest are absent is not known. V and J calls and clone size come straight from that table; D and trimming were deduced from the DNA. This sample is represented by more than 35,000 clones; 60% to 85% of them were singletons. Of the sample, about 9% falls within the top ten clones.

The time point label for this specimen denotes: week 47, end of study. A 20-mer mutant IDH1 peptide at 300 micrograms in Montanide made up each vaccine dose, which was injected subcutaneously together with topical imiquimod. Patients received eight vaccinations in weeks 1, 3, 5, 7, 11, 15, 19 and 23, corresponding to visits V03 through V10. The donors had newly diagnosed IDH1-mutant astrocytomas of WHO grade 3 or 4 that showed loss of nuclear ATRX. The samples were drawn from NOA16, a multicentre, single-arm, open-label phase I trial in Germany that tested a mutant IDH1 peptide vaccine in humans for the first time. Genomic DNA for TCRB sequencing was extracted from EDTA blood using the DNeasy Blood and Tissue Kit. In regard to this clone: No antigen is known for it. Base quality data are lacking; no much larger clone is found one base away.

The source of this sequence is a man aged 35-49 years with glioma. The sequence joins TRBV18 to TRBJ2-1; 9 nucleotides in the junction match TRBD2. The sample consisted of PBMCs, taken from a glioma patient whose treatment included an IDH1 peptide vaccine. In nucleotide form, the sequence is TGTGCCAGCTCACCGGCGGGAGGGCGGAATGAGCAGTTCTTC. The translation is CASSPAGGRNEQFF. Here the CDR3 is joined to the reference TRBV18 and TRBJ2-1 genes, and the full variable domain is: NAGVMQNPRHLVRRRGQEARLRCSPMKGHSHVYWYRQLPEEGLKFMVYLQKENIIDESGMPKERFSAEFPKEGPSILRIQQVVRGDSAAYFCASSPAGGRNEQFFGPGTRLTVL.